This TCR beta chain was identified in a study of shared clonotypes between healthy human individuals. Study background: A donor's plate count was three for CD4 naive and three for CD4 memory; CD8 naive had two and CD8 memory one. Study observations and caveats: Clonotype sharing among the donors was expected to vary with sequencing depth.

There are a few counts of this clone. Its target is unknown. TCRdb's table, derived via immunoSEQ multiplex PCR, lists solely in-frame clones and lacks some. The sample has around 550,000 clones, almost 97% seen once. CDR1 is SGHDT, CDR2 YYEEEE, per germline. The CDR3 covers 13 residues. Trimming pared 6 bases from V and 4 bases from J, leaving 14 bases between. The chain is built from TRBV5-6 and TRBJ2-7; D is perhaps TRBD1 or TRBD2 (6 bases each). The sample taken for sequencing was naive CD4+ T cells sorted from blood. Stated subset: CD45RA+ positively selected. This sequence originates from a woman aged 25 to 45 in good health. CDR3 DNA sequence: TGTGCCAGCACCGAAACAGGGAGGTACGAGCAGTACTTC. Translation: CASTETGRYEQYF. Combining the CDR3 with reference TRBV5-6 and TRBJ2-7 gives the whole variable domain DAGVTQSPTHLIKTRGQQVTLRCSPKSGHDTVSWYQQALGQGPQFIFQYYEEEERQRGNFPDRFSGHQFPNYSSELNVNALLLGDSALYLCASTETGRYEQYFGPGTRLTVT.